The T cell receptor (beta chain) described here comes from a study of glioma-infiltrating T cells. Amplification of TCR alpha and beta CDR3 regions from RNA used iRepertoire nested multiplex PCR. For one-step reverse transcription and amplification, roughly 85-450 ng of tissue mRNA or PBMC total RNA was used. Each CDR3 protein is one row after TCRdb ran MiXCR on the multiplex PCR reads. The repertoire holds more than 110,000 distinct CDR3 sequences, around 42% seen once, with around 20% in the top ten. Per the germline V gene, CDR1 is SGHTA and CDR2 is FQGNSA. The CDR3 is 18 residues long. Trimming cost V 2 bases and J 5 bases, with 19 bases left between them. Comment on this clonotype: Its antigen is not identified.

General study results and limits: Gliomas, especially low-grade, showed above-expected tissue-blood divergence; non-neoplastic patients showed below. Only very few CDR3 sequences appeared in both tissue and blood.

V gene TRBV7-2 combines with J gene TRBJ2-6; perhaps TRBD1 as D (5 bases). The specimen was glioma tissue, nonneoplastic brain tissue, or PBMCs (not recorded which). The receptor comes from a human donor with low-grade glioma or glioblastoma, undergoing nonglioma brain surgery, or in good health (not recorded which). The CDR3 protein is CASSLQILRRAWANVLTF. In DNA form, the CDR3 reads TGTGCCAGCAGCTTACAAATATTGCGCAGGGCTTGGGCCAACGTCCTGACTTTC.